Following are 26 T cell receptor beta chains from one sample sequenced in a study of T cell responses to AZD1222 COVID-19 vaccine (dated by TCRdb to the early 2020s). The library came from the immunoSEQ multiplex PCR assay. Imported from immuneACCESS, the table was reduced by TCRdb to in-frame sequences with V and J called. These copies leave out some clones; in studies compared against another copy, an unresolved V gene accounts for under half, and the cause of the remainder is not known. This sample holds around 100,000 clones; roughly 88% were observed only once. Of the sample, roughly 20% falls within the top ten clones. This specimen's time point label, interpreted: baseline before first vaccination. Here the sequenced sample was peripheral blood, taken on day 0 of AZD1222 vaccination. The receptor source for this set is an adult in good health.

This sequence joins TRBV7-9 and TRBJ1-1, with D possibly being TRBD1 (5 bases). The CDR3 length is 14 residues. Germline CDR1 is SEHNR and CDR2 is FQNEAQ (reference sequence). Trimming took off 4 bases at V and 3 bases at J, with 12 bases between the two ends. In nucleotides, the CDR3 is TGTGCCAGCAGCTGGCAGGCGGGGGACACTGAAGCTTTCTTT. As protein: CASSWQAGDTEAFF.

This sequence joins TRBV19 and TRBJ1-2, with D possibly matching TRBD1 (5 bases). The ends were cut back, 6 bases at V and 4 bases at J, with 9 bases in the middle. This CDR3 spans 12 amino acids. Germline lookup yields CDR1 LNHDA and CDR2 SQIVND (reference sequence). The CDR3 sequence: CASSLGGYGYTF. CDR3 nucleotides: TGTGCCAGTAGCCTGGGGGGCTATGGCTACACCTTC.

The rearrangement links TRBV24-1 to TRBJ2-7; a possible D gene is TRBD2 (5 bases). CDR1 and CDR2 from the germline V gene are KGHDR and SFDVKD. Trimming took 5 bases from V and 6 from J, leaving 10 bases between them. The CDR3 consists of 12 residues. The chain's CDR3 is CATSGIGGEQYF. In DNA form, the CDR3 reads TGTGCCACCAGTGGAATCGGAGGCGAGCAGTACTTC.

This chain uses TRBV18 with TRBJ2-7, with 9 bases that match TRBD1. J was trimmed by 6 bases and V by 4 bases; bases with no gene match: 7. Per germline, CDR1 KGHSH and CDR2 LQKENI. There are 14 residues in the CDR3. CDR3 residues: CASSLGTGPGEQYF. The CDR3 nucleotides are TGTGCCAGCTCACTTGGGACAGGGCCCGGCGAGCAGTACTTC. The full variable domain, completed using reference TRBV18 and TRBJ2-7, is NAGVMQNPRHLVRRRGQEARLRCSPMKGHSHVYWYRQLPEEGLKFMVYLQKENIIDESGMPKERFSAEFPKEGPSILRIQQVVRGDSAAYFCASSLGTGPGEQYFGPGTRLTVT.

The V gene is TRBV7-9, the J gene TRBJ2-1; TRBD2 agrees at 13 bases. The CDR3 is made up of 17 amino acids. The V gene's germline CDR1 is SEHNR and CDR2 FQNEAQ (reference sequence). V lost 5 bases, J lost 2 bases, and 6 bases stayed unmatched. CDR3 region: CASSTRTSGRTYNEQFF. CDR3 nucleotides: TGTGCCAGCAGCACAAGGACTAGCGGGAGAACCTACAATGAGCAGTTCTTC. Combining the CDR3 with reference TRBV7-9 and TRBJ2-1 gives the whole variable domain DTGVSQNPRHKITKRGQNVTFRCDPISEHNRLYWYRQTLGQGPEFLTYFQNEAQLEKSRLLSDRFSAERPKGSFSTLEIQRTEQGDSAMYLCASSTRTSGRTYNEQFFGPGTRLTVL.

V is TRBV27 and J is TRBJ2-4; no firm D call. Germline V gives CDR1 MNHEY, CDR2 SMNVEV (reference sequence). V was trimmed by 3 bases and J by 1 base, leaving 4 bases between them. This CDR3 region has 13 residues. This CDR3 reads CASSLDAKNIQYF. The CDR3 bases are TGTGCCAGCAGTTTGGACGCCAAAAACATTCAGTACTTC.

The CDR3 DNA reads as TGTGCCAGCGGGGGGAACAGGAAATACAATGAGCAGTTCTTC. Amino acids: CASGGNRKYNEQFF. This chain uses TRBV6-5 with TRBJ2-1; tentatively, D is TRBD2 (6 bases). Trimming removed 8 bases from V and 4 bases from J, with 15 bases in between. This CDR3 comprises 14 residues. Germline CDR1 and CDR2: MNHEY and SVGAGI.

The V and J genes are TRBV28 and TRBJ2-7; D unclear. Trimming pared 8 bases from V and 2 bases from J, leaving 10 bases between. CDR1 is MDHEN and CDR2 is SYDVKM in the germline V gene. This CDR3 has 12 amino acids. This chain's CDR3 is CASRTVPYEQYF. The CDR3 coding sequence is TGTGCCAGCCGGACGGTCCCCTACGAGCAGTACTTC.

The chain carries TRBV4-1 and TRBJ1-1, with 8 bases matching TRBD1. There are 14 residues in the CDR3. V lost 0 bases, J lost 9 bases, and 6 bases stayed unmatched. Germline V CDR1 and CDR2: MGHRA, YSYEKL. The CDR3 DNA reads as TGCGCCAGCAGCCAAGAATGGACAGGGACCCAAGCTTTCTTT. Protein sequence: CASSQEWTGTQAFF.

This clone showed up just once. The CDR3 sequence is CASSSGLAVWETQYF. The CDR3, as DNA: TGTGCCAGCAGCTCGGGACTAGCGGTGTGGGAGACCCAGTACTTC. The gene calls are TRBV9 and TRBJ2-5, with 11 bases aligning to TRBD2. Germline V gene sequence: CDR1 SGDLS, CDR2 YYNGEE. The CDR3 runs to 15 residues. The V gene end was trimmed by 4 bases and the J gene end by 5 bases; junction bases not matched to a gene: 7. Using reference TRBV9 and TRBJ2-5 for the parts outside the CDR3, the full variable domain is DSGVTQTPKHLITATGQRVTLRCSPRSGDLSVYWYQQSLDQGLQFLIQYYNGEERAKGNILERFSAQQFPDLHSELNLSSLELGDSALYFCASSSGLAVWETQYFGPGTRLLVL.

The V gene is TRBV7-2, the J gene TRBJ2-1; 7 positions match TRBD1. The CDR3 has 15 amino acids. V was pared by 7 bases and J by 3 bases, with 9 bases of the junction left unmatched. Germline CDR1 reads SGHTA; CDR2 reads FQGNSA. The CDR3 is CASTTRDSRYNEQFF. CDR3 DNA: TGTGCCAGCACCACCCGGGACAGCCGCTACAATGAGCAGTTCTTC.

The chain employs TRBV6-5 and TRBJ1-1, with a weak D call TRBD1 (6 bases). Trimming pared 3 bases from V and 8 bases from J, leaving 13 bases between. CDR1 MNHEY and CDR2 SVGAGI come from the germline V gene. CDR3 length equals 13 residues. CDR3 amino acids: CASSYPTGAEAFF. The CDR3 DNA reads TGTGCCAGCAGTTATCCGACAGGCGCCGAAGCTTTCTTT.

The V and J genes are TRBV18 and TRBJ2-3, with TRBD2 as a possible D gene (5 bases). The ends were cut back, 3 bases at V and 3 bases at J, with 10 bases in the middle. Germline V gives CDR1 KGHSH, CDR2 LQKENI. CDR3 length: 14 residues. The CDR3 protein is CASSPPLGTDTQYF. The DNA of the CDR3 is TGTGCCAGCTCACCCCCACTAGGGACAGATACGCAGTATTTT.

This chain uses TRBV7-2 with TRBJ1-2; perhaps TRBD1 as D (6 bases). The CDR3 length is 12 residues. Germline values: CDR1 SGHTA, CDR2 FQGNSA. The V gene lost 2 bases and the J gene lost 14 bases, with 15 bases spanning the gap. The CDR3 reads CASSLTRQAPTF. The CDR3 DNA is TGTGCCAGCAGCTTAACTAGACAGGCCCCTACCTTC. The full variable domain, with the rest looked up from reference TRBV7-2 and TRBJ1-2, is GAGVSQSPSNKVTEKGKDVELRCDPISGHTALYWYRQSLGQGLEFLIYFQGNSAPDKSGLPSDRFSAERTGGSVSTLTIQRTQQEDSAVYLCASSLTRQAPTFGSGTRLTVV.

The chain uses TRBV11-2 and TRBJ2-5; 9 positions agree with TRBD2. This CDR3 contains 15 residues. The germline V gene has CDR1 SGHAT and CDR2 FQNNGV. J gave up 4 bases and V 3 bases, and 6 bases lay outside the gene matches. CDR3 loop: CASSLGSGSIETQYF. The CDR3 bases are TGTGCCAGCAGCTTGGGTAGCGGGAGCATAGAGACCCAGTACTTC.

Here the CDR3 DNA reads TGTGCCAGCAGTTACTCGACGGAAAACTATGGCTACACCTTC. Amino acid sequence: CASSYSTENYGYTF. This chain connects TRBV6-5 to TRBJ1-2; no clear D. Germline CDR1 reads MNHEY; CDR2 reads SVGAGI. The germline V and J ends were trimmed by 0 bases and 2 bases, with 7 bases remaining between them. This CDR3 has 14 residues.

The chain uses TRBV19 and TRBJ2-7; 9 bases match TRBD1. The CDR3 contains 13 residues. J gave up 4 bases and V 6 bases, and 4 bases lay outside the gene matches. Germline V lookup: CDR1 LNHDA, CDR2 SQIVND (reference sequence). Here the CDR3 DNA reads TGTGCCAGTAGGAGGACAGGGGAATACGAGCAGTACTTC. It codes for CASRRTGEYEQYF.

The chain recombines TRBV28 with TRBJ1-4, with a tentative D call TRBD1 (5 bases). CDR1 is MDHEN and CDR2 is SYDVKM in the germline V gene. Trimming removed 7 bases from V and 6 bases from J, with 9 bases in between. There are 12 residues in the CDR3. CDR3 sequence reads: CASNEQDEKLFF. The CDR3 coding sequence is TGTGCCAGCAACGAACAGGATGAAAAACTGTTTTTT.

The chain couples TRBV9 to TRBJ1-2; the match to TRBD1 covers 7 bases. Trimming removed 5 bases from V and 4 bases from J; junction bases left unmatched: 5. Germline V gene data show CDR1 as SGDLS and CDR2 as YYNGEE. CDR3 length: 13 residues. CDR3 amino acids: CASSAQGVYGYTF. The CDR3 DNA is TGTGCCAGCAGTGCCCAGGGGGTCTATGGCTACACCTTC.

The chain employs TRBV6-2 or TRBV6-3 and TRBJ1-5; no definite D call. This CDR3 comprises 14 residues. With 2 bases removed from V and 3 bases from J, the gap between germline ends came to 8 bases. Germline CDR1 is MNHEY and CDR2 is SVGEGT. The CDR3 spells CASSYPGLNQPQHF. CDR3 bases: TGTGCCAGCAGTTACCCAGGACTCAATCAGCCCCAGCATTTT.

The chain uses TRBV6-5 and TRBJ2-5, with unresolved D. Germline CDR1 and CDR2: MNHEY and SVGAGI. This CDR3 has 13 amino acids. The V end was cut by 9 bases, the J end by 0 bases, with 11 bases between. The CDR3 protein is CASYAEYQETQYF. DNA for the CDR3: TGTGCCAGTTACGCGGAGTACCAAGAGACCCAGTACTTC.

The chain uses TRBV11-3 and TRBJ2-1; a possible D gene is TRBD2 (5 bases). The V gene's germline CDR1 is SGHNT and CDR2 YENEEA. Trimming removed 6 bases from V and 5 bases from J, with 11 bases in between. CDR3 size: 13 residues. The CDR3 DNA reads as TGTGCCAGCAGAACAGACGGGGACAATGAGCAGTTCTTC. Amino acid sequence: CASRTDGDNEQFF.

The chain uses TRBV7-2 and TRBJ1-1, with no clear D. In germline, CDR1 is SGHTA, CDR2 FQGNSA. This CDR3 has 16 amino acids. The ends were cut back, 3 bases at V and 0 bases at J, with 14 bases in the middle. The CDR3 nucleotides are TGTGCCAGCAGCTTGAGGGCGGGAGGATTGAACACTGAAGCTTTCTTT. Translation: CASSLRAGGLNTEAFF.

V gene TRBV21-1 combines with J gene TRBJ1-2. TRBV21-1 is a listed pseudogene. The CDR3 is made up of 14 amino acids. This CDR3 reads CASSKSRGESGYTF. CDR3 coding DNA: TGTGCCAGCAGCAAGTCTAGGGGGGAGAGTGGCTACACCTTC.

This chain uses TRBV28 with TRBJ1-2, with 8 bases that match TRBD1. Germline CDR1 and CDR2: MDHEN and SYDVKM. The junction had 9 bases not matched to a gene; V was cut back by 1 base and J by 8 bases. The length of the CDR3 is 15 residues. In nucleotides, the CDR3 is TGTGCCAGCAGTTTATCGGGGGGACAGGTAGAGGGCTACACCTTC. Its protein product is CASSLSGGQVEGYTF.

The chain uses TRBV19 and TRBJ2-1, with TRBD2 matching 8 bases. Germline loops: CDR1 LNHDA, CDR2 SQIVND (reference sequence). The CDR3 runs to 17 residues. Losses at the gene ends were 1 base for V and 4 bases for J; bases not matched to a gene: 9. The CDR3 bases are TGTGCCAGTAGTATAGTTTCTGCGGGGGGTCCGTACAATGAGCAGTTCTTC. As protein: CASSIVSAGGPYNEQFF.